These T cell receptor beta chains were read from a single sample in a study of radiotherapy plus CTLA-4 blockade in lung cancer. Sequencing was performed with immunoSEQ multiplex PCR; in TCRdb, only in-frame clones are kept and a portion is missing. The sample holds some 41,000 clones; about 67% are singletons and the top ten take approximately 23%. This specimen consisted of peripheral blood, obtained from a patient treated with radiotherapy plus ipilimumab. The receptors stem from a human donor with non-small cell lung cancer who had a partial response to radiotherapy plus ipilimumab. Each CDR3 is given with its conserved first and last residue. The D gene is left open where the match is weak. Not every row has a clone size; where given, it reads once, few, many or a size class.

v_call	d_call	clone_size	j_call	cdr3_nt	cdr3_aa
TRBV5-1	.	.	TRBJ1-1	TGCGCCAGCAGACGTGGGGGCACAGTTCAAATCAACACTGAAGCTTTCTTT	CASRRGGTVQINTEAFF
TRBV7-9	TRBD1	once	TRBJ2-5	TGTGCCAGCAGCACTAGGACAGGGGAGGAAGAGACCCAGTACTTC	CASSTRTGEEETQYF
TRBV5-1	TRBD1	.	TRBJ2-7	TGCGCCAGCAGATCGACTCCGGGACAGTCATACGAGCAGTACTTC	CASRSTPGQSYEQYF
TRBV2	TRBD2	.	TRBJ2-1	TGTGCCAGCAGCCCTCGACTAGCGGAATACAATGAGCAGTTCTTC	CASSPRLAEYNEQFF
TRBV5-1	TRBD2	.	TRBJ2-7	TGCGCCAGCAGCTTAATGGGACTACCATACGAGCAGTACTTC	CASSLMGLPYEQYF
TRBV6-6	.	.	TRBJ1-3	TGTGCCAGCAGTTACCAGGCTGGAAACACCATATATTTT	CASSYQAGNTIYF
TRBV5-4	.	.	TRBJ1-1	TGTGCCAGCAGCTTCCCGGGATGGACTGAAGCTTTCTTT	CASSFPGWTEAFF
TRBV6-1	TRBD2	.	TRBJ2-6	TGTGCCACCCCTAGCGGGGGGGCTGGGGCCAACGTCCTGACTTTC	CATPSGGAGANVLTF
TRBV6-5	TRBD1	.	TRBJ2-3	TGTGCCACAGGATCAGGGGGCTTCTCCACAGATACGCAGTATTTT	CATGSGGFSTDTQYF
TRBV6-5	TRBD1	.	TRBJ1-2	TGTGCCAGCAGCCAACTTGGGACAGCCTATGGCTACACCTTC	CASSQLGTAYGYTF
TRBV20-1	.	.	TRBJ2-3	TGCAGTGCTAGAGACATAGCTTCGCAGTATTTT	CSARDIASQYF
TRBV7-9	.	.	TRBJ1-1	TGTGCCAGCAGCTTGGTCCAGGGGATGAACACTGAAGCTTTCTTT	CASSLVQGMNTEAFF
TRBV5-6	.	.	TRBJ1-6	TGTGCCAGCAGCTTGGTCGGTACAGCCTATAATTCACCCCTCCACTTT	CASSLVGTAYNSPLHF
TRBV6-1	.	.	TRBJ1-1	TGTGCCAGCAGTTTCTCCAGGGCAGGGACTGAAGCTTTCTTT	CASSFSRAGTEAFF
TRBV6-5	.	few	TRBJ1-2	TGTGCCACCCGAGGACATGCTAACGTTGGCTACACCTTC	CATRGHANVGYTF
TRBV11-2	.	.	TRBJ1-1	TGTGCCAGCAGCTTTCAACGCTTAGCTGAAGCTTTCTTT	CASSFQRLAEAFF
TRBV7-3	TRBD2	.	TRBJ2-7	TGTGCCAGCAGCTTAGCGGGAGTTGGTGGGGAGCAGTACTTC	CASSLAGVGGEQYF
TRBV6-5	.	.	TRBJ1-1	TGTGCCAGCAGCCACACAGAGAACACTGAAGCTTTCTTT	CASSHTENTEAFF
TRBV27	TRBD1	few	TRBJ1-1	TGTGCCAGCAGCCTACAGGGGGCGATGGCTGAAGCTTTCTTT	CASSLQGAMAEAFF
TRBV5-4	.	.	TRBJ2-3	TGTGCCAGCAGCGAAGGGCAAGGGGTGGCAGATACGCAGTATTTT	CASSEGQGVADTQYF